Included here is one TCR beta chain sequence, with context. What it recognizes is unknown. The CDR3 loop spans 15 amino acids. V shed 5 bases, J shed 4 bases, and the junction held 11 bases outside the gene matches. The germline V gene has CDR1 SGHRS and CDR2 YFSETQ. This record comes from a study of T-cell reconstitution after alpha-beta-depleted transplantation in children. General study points: Several hundred expanded graft clones reportedly gave rise to the alpha-beta T cells present about two months after transplant. For some patients, TCRbeta diversity was high at day 60 because of recipient T cells and thymic progenitors that survived.

Using unique molecular identifiers, the investigators prepared the TCRbeta library. From the PCR reads, TCRdb called clonotypes with MiXCR, one entry per CDR3 protein. The sample gives about 400,000 distinct CDR3 sequences, roughly 17% of which show up once; roughly 29% is in the top ten. The sequence was obtained from a boy in the first two years of life who had a stem cell transplant for Wiskott-Aldrich syndrome, so the T cells may come from the graft donor. Here the sequenced sample was PBMCs, mostly from graft donor cells, taken 360 days after TCRalphabeta/CD19-depleted stem cell transplant. The rearrangement joins TRBV5-1 to TRBJ2-7; TRBD1 matches at 8 bases. The DNA of the CDR3 is TGCGCCAGCAGGCAAACAACAGGGGGGAGGTACGAGCAGTACTTC. Residues: CASRQTTGGRYEQYF.